The rows below give T cell receptor beta chains drawn from one sample of a study of shared clonotypes between healthy human individuals. Sequencing used immunoSEQ multiplex PCR; TCRdb keeps in-frame clones, though not all of them. Among around 2.5 million clones listed, 93% were seen once. Sequenced material: naive CD4+ T cells from PBMCs. All receptors derive from a man younger than 35 in good health. Some clones in this sample may be carry-over from other donors' samples. Each CDR3 is given with its conserved first and last residue. The D gene is left open where the match is weak. Expanded clones get a size class; other rows say once, few or many, or leave the size out.

NA | TRBJ2-5 | TRBV9 | NA | TGTGCCAGCAGCGTAGGTCAAAAGGAGACCCAGTACTTC | CASSVGQKETQYF
TRBD2 | TRBJ2-1 | TRBV28 | NA | TGTGCCAGCAGTTTGACTAGCGGGAGTATGGGCAATGAGCAGTTCTTC | CASSLTSGSMGNEQFF
TRBD2 | TRBJ2-2 | TRBV9 | NA | TGTGCCAGCGGGGCTAGCGGGAGTCTCGGCACCGGGGAGCTGTTTTTT | CASGASGSLGTGELFF
NA | TRBJ1-5 | TRBV7-9 | NA | TGTGCCAGCAGCGGCCCCCCAGGGTATAGCAATCAGCCCCAGCATTTT | CASSGPPGYSNQPQHF
TRBD2 | TRBJ2-6 | TRBV9 | NA | TGTGCCAGCAGCGGGAGCGGGAAGAACTCTGGGGCCAACGTCCTGACTTTC | CASSGSGKNSGANVLTF
NA | TRBJ2-3 | TRBV2 | NA | TGTGCCAGCAGTTACCGACTAGAGTTCACAGATACGCAGTATTTT | CASSYRLEFTDTQYF
NA | TRBJ1-5 | TRBV2 | NA | TGTGCCAGCTCATCGGTTGGGGGCAATCAGCCCCAGCATTTT | CASSSVGGNQPQHF
NA | TRBJ2-5 | TRBV5-3 | NA | TGTGCCAGAAGCTGGGATTTCAGGGTATTTCGTCAAGAGACCCAGTACTTC | CARSWDFRVFRQETQYF
NA | TRBJ1-4 | TRBV7-9 | once | TGTGCCAGCAGCTTATTTGGGCTGGGGGCCGGAGGAGAAAAACTGTTTTTT | CASSLFGLGAGGEKLFF
TRBD1 | TRBJ2-1 | TRBV6-4 | NA | TGTGCCAGCAGTGAATTCGGGCAGGGGGCGTCGGTTGAGCAGTTCTTC | CASSEFGQGASVEQFF
TRBD1 | TRBJ1-5 | TRBV5-1 | NA | TGCGCCAGCAGTAGCGGACAGGGGAACGAGCCCCAGCATTTT | CASSSGQGNEPQHF
TRBD1 | TRBJ2-7 | TRBV11-2 | NA | TGTGCCAGCAGCCCCCAGACAGGGATTTCCTACGAGCAGTACTTC | CASSPQTGISYEQYF
NA | TRBJ1-1 | TRBV5-6 | NA | TGTGCCAGCAGAGGGCAGGGGTGGACTGAAGCTTTCTTT | CASRGQGWTEAFF
TRBD1 | TRBJ2-7 | TRBV28 | NA | TGTGCCAGCAGTTCCGCGGGACAGGGGGACTACGAGCAGTACTTC | CASSSAGQGDYEQYF
NA | TRBJ1-2 | TRBV28 | NA | TGTGCCAGCAGTCAGGGGCGTGCTGGCTACACCTTC | CASSQGRAGYTF
NA | TRBJ2-7 | TRBV11-2 | NA | TGTGCCAGCAGCTTAGATGGGGCGTACGTAGAGCAGTACTTC | CASSLDGAYVEQYF
NA | TRBJ1-2 | TRBV28 | NA | TGTGCCAGCAGTTTACTCGGGCGAAAGGGCTACACCTTC | CASSLLGRKGYTF
NA | TRBJ2-7 | TRBV5-1 | NA | TGCGCCAGCAGCCTCGGTCCGAACTTGTCCCAGGGGGAGCAGTACTTC | CASSLGPNLSQGEQYF
NA | TRBJ2-1 | TRBV5-4 | once | TGTGCCAGCAGACCTACTAGCCAGAGCTCCTACAATGAGCAGTTCTTC | CASRPTSQSSYNEQFF
NA | TRBJ2-7 | TRBV20-1 | NA | TGCAGTGCTAGAGGCGTCTACGAGCAGTACTTC | CSARGVYEQYF
TRBD1 | TRBJ2-3 | TRBV9 | NA | TGTGCCAGCAGCCTGCGACCGGGGACAGGGGGCACAGATACGCAGTATTTT | CASSLRPGTGGTDTQYF
NA | TRBJ2-7 | TRBV5-1 | NA | TGCGCCAGCAGCGCCGACTCCTCTGAGCAGTACTTC | CASSADSSEQYF
NA | TRBJ2-3 | TRBV7-2 | NA | TGTGCCAGCAGCCGCGAGGGTCAGGGAGATACGCAGTATTTT | CASSREGQGDTQYF
NA | TRBJ1-1 | TRBV7-9 | NA | TGTGCCAGCAGCTTAACACCACCCAGGGAGGCTGAAGCTTTCTTT | CASSLTPPREAEAFF
NA | TRBJ2-3 | TRBV27 | NA | TGTGCCAGCAGTGCCCCCCGGGGCAGCACAGATACGCAGTATTTT | CASSAPRGSTDTQYF
NA | TRBJ1-2 | TRBV5-4 | NA | TGTGCCAGCAGCTTGGCCGGGCGACACCGGGACTATGGCTACACCTTC | CASSLAGRHRDYGYTF
NA | TRBJ2-1 | TRBV10-1 | NA | TGCGCCAGCAGTGGGACCCCCTCCTACAATGAGCAGTTCTTC | CASSGTPSYNEQFF
NA | TRBJ2-1 | TRBV7-3 | NA | TGTGCCAGCAGCTTAACACCACGGGGCATATACAATGAGCAGTTCTTC | CASSLTPRGIYNEQFF
NA | TRBJ1-3 | TRBV9 | NA | TGTGCCAGCAGCAGTATGGGAGGAAACACCATATATTTT | CASSSMGGNTIYF
NA | TRBJ1-1 | TRBV29-1 | few | TGCAGCGTTGTGGGACAATTGAACACTGAAGCTTTCTTT | CSVVGQLNTEAFF
TRBD1 | TRBJ2-5 | TRBV5-4 | NA | TGTGCCAGCAGCATCTCACAGGGGGTATGGGAGACCCAGTACTTC | CASSISQGVWETQYF
NA | TRBJ1-4 | TRBV28 | NA | TGTGCCAGCAGCACCTTCCCCGCCAGAGGTGAAAAACTGTTTTTT | CASSTFPARGEKLFF
TRBD2 | TRBJ2-1 | TRBV28 | NA | TGTGCCAGCAGTTTAGGAGGGACTAGCGAGTACAATGAGCAGTTCTTC | CASSLGGTSEYNEQFF